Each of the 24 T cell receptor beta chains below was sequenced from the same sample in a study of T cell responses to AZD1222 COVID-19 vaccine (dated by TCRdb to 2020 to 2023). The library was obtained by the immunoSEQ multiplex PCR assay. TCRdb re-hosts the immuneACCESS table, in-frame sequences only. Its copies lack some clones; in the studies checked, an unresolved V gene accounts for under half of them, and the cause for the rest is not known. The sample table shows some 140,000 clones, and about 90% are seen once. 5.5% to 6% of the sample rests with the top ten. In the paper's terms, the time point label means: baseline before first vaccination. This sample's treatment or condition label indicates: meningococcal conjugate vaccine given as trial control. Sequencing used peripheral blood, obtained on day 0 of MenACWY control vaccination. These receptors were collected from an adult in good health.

As DNA, the CDR3 is TGTGCCAGCACCCTTAGGACAGGAGGCAATCAGCCCCAGCATTTT. Protein: CASTLRTGGNQPQHF. The genes are TRBV5-8 and TRBJ1-5, with TRBD1 matching over 7 bases. J was trimmed by 2 bases and V by 6 bases; bases with no gene match: 8. CDR1 and CDR2 from the germline V gene are SGHTS and YDEGEE. The CDR3 loop spans 15 amino acids.

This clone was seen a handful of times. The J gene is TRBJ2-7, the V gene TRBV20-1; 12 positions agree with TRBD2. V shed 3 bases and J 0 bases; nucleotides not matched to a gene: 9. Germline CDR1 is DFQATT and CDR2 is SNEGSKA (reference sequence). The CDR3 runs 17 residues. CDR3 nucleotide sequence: TGCAGTGCTAGTCGGCTAGCGGGGGGGCCATCCTCCTACGAGCAGTACGTC. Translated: CSASRLAGGPSSYEQYV.

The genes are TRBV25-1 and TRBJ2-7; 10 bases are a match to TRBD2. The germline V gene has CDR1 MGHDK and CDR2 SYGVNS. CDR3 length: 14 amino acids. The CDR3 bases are TGTGCTACAGGCTTGGTAGCGGGGGGCTACGAGCAGTACTTC. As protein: CATGLVAGGYEQYF.

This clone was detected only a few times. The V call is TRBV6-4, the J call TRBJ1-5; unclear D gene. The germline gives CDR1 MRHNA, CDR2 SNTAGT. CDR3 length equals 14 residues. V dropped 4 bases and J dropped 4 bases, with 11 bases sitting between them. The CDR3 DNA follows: TGTGCCAGCAGTGCGGAAGGCGGGAATCAGCCCCAGCATTTT. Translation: CASSAEGGNQPQHF.

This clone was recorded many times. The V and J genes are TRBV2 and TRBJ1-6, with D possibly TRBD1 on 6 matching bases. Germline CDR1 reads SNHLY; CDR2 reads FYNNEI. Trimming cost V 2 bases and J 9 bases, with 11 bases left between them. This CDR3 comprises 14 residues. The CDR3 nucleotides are TGTGCCAGCAGTGAAACACGGGGGCGTTCACCCCTCCACTTT. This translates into CASSETRGRSPLHF.

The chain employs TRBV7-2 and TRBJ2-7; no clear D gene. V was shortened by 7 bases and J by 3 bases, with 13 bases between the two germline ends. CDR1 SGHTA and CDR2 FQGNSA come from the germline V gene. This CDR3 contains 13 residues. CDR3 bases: TGTGCCAGCACCAAGAGCGCCCACTACGAGCAGTACTTC. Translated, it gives CASTKSAHYEQYF. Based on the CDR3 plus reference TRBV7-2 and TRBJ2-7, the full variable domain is GAGVSQSPSNKVTEKGKDVELRCDPISGHTALYWYRQSLGQGLEFLIYFQGNSAPDKSGLPSDRFSAERTGGSVSTLTIQRTQQEDSAVYLCASTKSAHYEQYFGPGTRLTVT.

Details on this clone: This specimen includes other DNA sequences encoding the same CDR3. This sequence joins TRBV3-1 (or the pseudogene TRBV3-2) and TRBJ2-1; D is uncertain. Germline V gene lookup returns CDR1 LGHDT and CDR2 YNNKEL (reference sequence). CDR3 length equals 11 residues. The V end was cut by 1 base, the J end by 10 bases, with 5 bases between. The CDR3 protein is CASSQGYEQFF. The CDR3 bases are TGTGCCAGCAGCCAAGGGTACGAGCAGTTCTTC.

The CDR3 DNA reads TGTGCCAGCAGTTACTCGAGATGGTATCAGCCCCAGCATTTT. Its protein is CASSYSRWYQPQHF. This rearrangement joins TRBV6-2 or TRBV6-3 to TRBJ1-5; D is ambiguous. The CDR3 runs 14 residues. Germline CDR1 and CDR2: MNHEY and SVGEGT. V lost 0 bases, J lost 5 bases, and 8 bases lay in between.

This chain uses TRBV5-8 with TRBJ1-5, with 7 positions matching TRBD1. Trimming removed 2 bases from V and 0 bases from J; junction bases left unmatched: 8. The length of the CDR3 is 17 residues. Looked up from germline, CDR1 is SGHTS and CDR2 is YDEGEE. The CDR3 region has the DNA TGTGCCAGCAGCTTAGGGACAGCCGAATATAGCAATCAGCCCCAGCATTTT. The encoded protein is CASSLGTAEYSNQPQHF.

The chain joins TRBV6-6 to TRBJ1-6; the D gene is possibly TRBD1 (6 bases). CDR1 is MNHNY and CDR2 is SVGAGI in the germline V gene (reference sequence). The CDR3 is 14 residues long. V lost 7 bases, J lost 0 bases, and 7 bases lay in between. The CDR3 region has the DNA TGTGCCAGCAAGGGGGGCTCCTATAATTCACCCCTCCACTTT. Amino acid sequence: CASKGGSYNSPLHF.

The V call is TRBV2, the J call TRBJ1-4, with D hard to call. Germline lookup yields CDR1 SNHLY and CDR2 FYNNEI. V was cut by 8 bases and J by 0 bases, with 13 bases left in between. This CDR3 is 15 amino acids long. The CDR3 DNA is TGTGCCAGCCGGCGGCGGACTGCAACTAATGAAAAACTGTTTTTT. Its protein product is CASRRRTATNEKLFF. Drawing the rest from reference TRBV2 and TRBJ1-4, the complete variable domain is EPEVTQTPSHQVTQMGQEVILRCVPISNHLYFYWYRQILGQKVEFLVSFYNNEISEKSEIFDDQFSVERPDGSNFTLKIRSTKLEDSAMYFCASRRRTATNEKLFFGSGTQLSVL.

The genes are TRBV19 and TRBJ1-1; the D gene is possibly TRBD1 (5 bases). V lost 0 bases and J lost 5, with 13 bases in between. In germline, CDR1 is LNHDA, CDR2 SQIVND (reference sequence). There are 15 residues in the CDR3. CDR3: CASSIERPGWTEAFF. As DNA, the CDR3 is TGTGCCAGTAGTATAGAGCGGCCAGGGTGGACTGAAGCTTTCTTT. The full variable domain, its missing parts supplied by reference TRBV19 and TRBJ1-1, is DGGITQSPKYLFRKEGQNVTLSCEQNLNHDAMYWYRQDPGQGLRLIYYSQIVNDFQKGDIAEGYSVSREKKESFPLTVTSAQKNPTAFYLCASSIERPGWTEAFFGQGTRLTVV.

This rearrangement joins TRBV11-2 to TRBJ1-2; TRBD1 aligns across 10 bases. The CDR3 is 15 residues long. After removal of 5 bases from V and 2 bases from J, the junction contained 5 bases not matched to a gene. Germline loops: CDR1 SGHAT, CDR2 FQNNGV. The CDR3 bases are TGTGCCAGCAGCCCCGCGGGACAGGGGAACTATGGCTACACCTTC. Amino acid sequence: CASSPAGQGNYGYTF.

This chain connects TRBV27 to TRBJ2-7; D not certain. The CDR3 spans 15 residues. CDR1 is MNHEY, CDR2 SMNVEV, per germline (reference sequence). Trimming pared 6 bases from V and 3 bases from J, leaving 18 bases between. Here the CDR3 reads CASRDLWGNHYEQYF. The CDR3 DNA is TGTGCCAGCAGGGATTTATGGGGAAACCACTACGAGCAGTACTTC.

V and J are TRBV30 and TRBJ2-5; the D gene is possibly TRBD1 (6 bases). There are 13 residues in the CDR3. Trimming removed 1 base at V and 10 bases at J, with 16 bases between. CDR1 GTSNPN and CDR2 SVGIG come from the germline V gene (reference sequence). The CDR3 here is CAWSAGQTSVQYF. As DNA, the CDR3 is TGTGCCTGGAGTGCCGGACAGACAAGTGTCCAGTACTTC.

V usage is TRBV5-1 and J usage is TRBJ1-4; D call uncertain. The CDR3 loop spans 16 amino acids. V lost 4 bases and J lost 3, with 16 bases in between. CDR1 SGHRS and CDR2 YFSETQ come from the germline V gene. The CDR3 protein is CASSPIPSVANEKLFF. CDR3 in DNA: TGCGCCAGCAGCCCGATCCCTTCCGTGGCTAATGAAAAACTGTTTTTT.

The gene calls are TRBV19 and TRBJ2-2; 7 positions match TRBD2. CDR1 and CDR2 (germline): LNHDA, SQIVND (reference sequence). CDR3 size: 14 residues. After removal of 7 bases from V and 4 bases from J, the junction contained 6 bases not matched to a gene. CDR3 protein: CASNQRGPTGELFF. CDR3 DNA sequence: TGTGCCAGTAACCAGCGGGGTCCCACCGGGGAGCTGTTTTTT.

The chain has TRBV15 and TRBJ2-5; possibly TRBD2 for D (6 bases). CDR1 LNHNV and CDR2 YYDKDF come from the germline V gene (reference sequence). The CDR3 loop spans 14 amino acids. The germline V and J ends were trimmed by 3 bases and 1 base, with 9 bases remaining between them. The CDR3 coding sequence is TGTGCCACCAGCAGGGGGGGTGCCCAAGAGACCCAGTACTTC. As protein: CATSRGGAQETQYF.

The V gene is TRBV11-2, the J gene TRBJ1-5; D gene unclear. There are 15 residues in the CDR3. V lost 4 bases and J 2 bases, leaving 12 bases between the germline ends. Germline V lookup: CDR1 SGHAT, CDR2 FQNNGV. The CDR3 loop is CASSSAIGRNQPQHF. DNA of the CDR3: TGTGCCAGCAGCTCGGCCATTGGACGCAATCAGCCCCAGCATTTT.

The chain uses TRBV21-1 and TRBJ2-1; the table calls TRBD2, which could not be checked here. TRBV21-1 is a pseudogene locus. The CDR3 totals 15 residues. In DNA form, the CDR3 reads TGTGCCAGCAGCACTCGTTTCGGGATCATAAATGAGCAGTTCTTC. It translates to CASSTRFGIINEQFF.

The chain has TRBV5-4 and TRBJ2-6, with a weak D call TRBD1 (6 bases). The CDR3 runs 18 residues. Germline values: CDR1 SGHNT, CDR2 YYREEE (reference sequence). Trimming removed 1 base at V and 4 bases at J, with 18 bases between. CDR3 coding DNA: TGTGCCAGCAGCTTGATACTGGTGGCAGGGGTCGGGGCCAACGTCCTGACTTTC. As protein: CASSLILVAGVGANVLTF.

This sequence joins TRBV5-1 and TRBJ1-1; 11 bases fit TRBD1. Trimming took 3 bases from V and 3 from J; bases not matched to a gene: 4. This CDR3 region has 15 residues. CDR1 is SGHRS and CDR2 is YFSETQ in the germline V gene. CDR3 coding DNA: TGCGCCAGCAGCTCTACGGGACAGGGGGACACTGAAGCTTTCTTT. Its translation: CASSSTGQGDTEAFF. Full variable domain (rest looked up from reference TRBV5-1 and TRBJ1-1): KAGVTQTPRYLIKTRGQQVTLSCSPISGHRSVSWYQQTPGQGLQFLFEYFSETQRNKGNFPGRFSGRQFSNSRSEMNVSTLELGDSALYLCASSSTGQGDTEAFFGQGTRLTVV.

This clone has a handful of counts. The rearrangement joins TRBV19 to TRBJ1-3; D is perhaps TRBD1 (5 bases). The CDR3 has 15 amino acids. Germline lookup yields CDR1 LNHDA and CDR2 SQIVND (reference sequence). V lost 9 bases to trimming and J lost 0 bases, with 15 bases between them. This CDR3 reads CASGSGFLSGNTIYF. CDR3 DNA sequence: TGTGCCAGCGGGTCAGGGTTCCTCTCTGGAAACACCATATATTTT.

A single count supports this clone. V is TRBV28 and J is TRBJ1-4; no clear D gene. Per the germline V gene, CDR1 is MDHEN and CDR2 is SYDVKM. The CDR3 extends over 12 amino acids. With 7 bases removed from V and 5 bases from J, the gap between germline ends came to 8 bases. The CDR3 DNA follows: TGTGCCAGCACCCGGGCGAATGAAAAACTGTTTTTT. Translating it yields CASTRANEKLFF.